Presented here are 5 T cell receptor beta chains from one specimen sequenced in a study of blood T cell repertoires in COVID-19. Generated by immunoSEQ multiplex PCR, the TCRdb table keeps only in-frame clones and is missing some. The table lists around 130,000 clones, roughly 88% of them singletons. The specimen sequenced was peripheral blood. Receptors originate from a man between 70 and 80 years old with active COVID-19.

The chain uses TRBV24-1 and TRBJ2-7, with 7 bases aligning to TRBD1. The CDR3 is 15 amino acids. Germline V lookup: CDR1 KGHDR, CDR2 SFDVKD. The V gene end was trimmed by 1 base and the J gene end by 2 bases; junction bases not matched to a gene: 4. In DNA form, the CDR3 reads TGTGCCACCAGTGATTTCAGGCAGGGGGCCTACGAGCAGTACTTC. Translated, it gives CATSDFRQGAYEQYF.

The rearrangement links TRBV6-1 to TRBJ2-7; 7 nucleotides match TRBD2. CDR1 is MNHNS, CDR2 SASEGT, per germline. The trim removed 0 bases at V and 10 bases at J, leaving 6 bases unmatched. The CDR3 has 13 residues. In DNA, the CDR3 is TGTGCCAGCAGTGAAGCTGGGGGGAGGGGCCAGTACTTC. This translates into CASSEAGGRGQYF.

This chain connects TRBV9 to TRBJ2-1; maybe TRBD2 (5 bases). The CDR3 spans 14 residues. V was clipped by 0 bases and J by 8 bases, with 12 bases between them. CDR1 and CDR2 from the germline V gene are SGDLS and YYNGEE. The CDR3: CASSVESLDYEQFF. DNA for the CDR3: TGTGCCAGCAGCGTAGAGTCACTAGACTATGAGCAGTTCTTC.

V usage is TRBV5-1 and J usage is TRBJ1-1; D might be TRBD1 (5 bases). Trimming removed 4 bases from V and 4 bases from J, with 14 bases in between. This CDR3 spans 14 amino acids. The germline V gene encodes CDR1 SGHRS and CDR2 YFSETQ. In DNA, the CDR3 is TGCGCCAGCAGCAGGGGAATTTTATCCACTGAAGCTTTCTTT. Residues: CASSRGILSTEAFF.

This clone turned up a few times. The J gene is TRBJ2-6, the V gene TRBV2, with 12 bases matching TRBD2. Germline V gives CDR1 SNHLY, CDR2 FYNNEI. CDR3 length: 18 residues. With 4 bases clipped from V and 1 base from J, the junction kept 5 bases outside the gene matches. The CDR3: CASSATSGRVSGANVLTF. The CDR3 DNA sequence: TGTGCCAGCAGTGCGACTAGCGGGAGAGTATCTGGGGCCAACGTCCTGACTTTC. The whole variable domain, remainder taken from reference TRBV2 and TRBJ2-6, is EPEVTQTPSHQVTQMGQEVILRCVPISNHLYFYWYRQILGQKVEFLVSFYNNEISEKSEIFDDQFSVERPDGSNFTLKIRSTKLEDSAMYFCASSATSGRVSGANVLTFGAGSRLTVL.